Listed below are T cell receptor beta chains from one sample, sequenced in a study of post-analysis software for immune sequencing data. TCRdb processed the PCR reads anew with MiXCR; each CDR3 protein has one entry. Here the sample spans fewer than 700,000 distinct CDR3 sequences, roughly 47% being singletons. The sample comprised blood. The receptor set was obtained from a girl aged 10-17 years with multiple sclerosis. Each CDR3 is given without its conserved first and last residue. Clone size, where shown, is once, few, many, or a class for clones that have expanded.

V: TRBV5-1; J: TRBJ2-1; size: NA; CDR3: ASSGGLAGVDEQF
V: TRBV5-1; J: TRBJ1-1; size: NA; CDR3: ASSSRTAMNTEAF
V: TRBV7-2; J: TRBJ2-4; size: NA; CDR3: ASSPAWGQGQNIQY
V: TRBV20-1; J: TRBJ1-2; size: NA; CDR3: SASRTGGASGYT
V: TRBV6-4; J: TRBJ2-3; size: NA; CDR3: ASSETRDRAQY
V: TRBV6-5; J: TRBJ1-2; size: few; CDR3: ASAPGTEMDGYT
V: TRBV27; J: TRBJ2-7; size: few; CDR3: ASSYRRETYEQY
V: TRBV12-3/TRBV12-4; J: TRBJ1-5; size: NA; CDR3: ASSWEGQGFNQPQH
V: TRBV12-3/TRBV12-4; J: TRBJ2-5; size: few; CDR3: ASQRGTSQTQY
V: TRBV27; J: TRBJ1-2; size: NA; CDR3: ASSSSTFLAGGYT
V: TRBV6-2/TRBV6-3; J: TRBJ2-4; size: NA; CDR3: ASSYSIPLPDRGGFEAKNIQY
V: TRBV5-1; J: TRBJ2-5; size: NA; CDR3: ASSLGQGQTQY
V: TRBV20-1; J: TRBJ2-3; size: NA; CDR3: SAQGQGAGDTQY
V: TRBV4-2; J: TRBJ1-2; size: NA; CDR3: ASSQYETGPGYT
V: TRBV11-2; J: NA; size: few; CDR3: ASSLERGRGAVRVYEQY
V: TRBV5-6; J: TRBJ2-4; size: NA; CDR3: ASSQRVGGKNIQY
V: TRBV4-2; J: TRBJ1-2; size: NA; CDR3: ASSQAGTGSPYGYT
V: TRBV12-3/TRBV12-4; J: TRBJ1-5; size: few; CDR3: ASSWGAQGPQH
V: TRBV27; J: TRBJ2-5; size: few; CDR3: ASSSSAKGRQETQY
V: TRBV6-4; J: TRBJ2-1; size: NA; CDR3: ASSDEGTSGGDEQF
V: TRBV6-1; J: TRBJ2-3; size: NA; CDR3: ASSGLAGGPKDTQY
V: TRBV12-3/TRBV12-4; J: TRBJ1-2; size: once; CDR3: ASSPGTGVNCT
V: TRBV7-3; J: TRBJ1-1; size: NA; CDR3: ASSLYKNTEAF
V: TRBV5-1; J: TRBJ2-7; size: NA; CDR3: ASSLVGVEQY
V: TRBV9; J: TRBJ2-1; size: few; CDR3: ASSWASGTNNEQF
V: TRBV24-1; J: TRBJ2-1; size: NA; CDR3: ATSEGGGTGNEQF
V: TRBV5-1; J: TRBJ1-2; size: few; CDR3: ASSSPDRPNYGYT
V: TRBV11-2; J: TRBJ2-7; size: NA; CDR3: ASSPAWASYEQY
V: TRBV3-1; J: TRBJ1-2; size: NA; CDR3: ASSQDSTRVGYT
V: TRBV6-1; J: TRBJ2-3; size: NA; CDR3: ASSGLWREDTQY
V: TRBV20-1; J: TRBJ2-7; size: few; CDR3: SAQTGGPVSYEQY
V: TRBV5-1; J: TRBJ2-7; size: few; CDR3: ASSTGPLGSYEQY
V: TRBV3-1; J: NA; size: few; CDR3: ASSPYDSLTYEQY
V: TRBV4-1; J: TRBJ1-2; size: few; CDR3: ASSQEPGRNYGYT
V: TRBV12-3/TRBV12-4; J: TRBJ1-6; size: NA; CDR3: ASSLVLGQSYNSPLH
V: TRBV20-1; J: TRBJ2-7; size: NA; CDR3: SADGGDLGEQY
V: TRBV6-5; J: TRBJ1-2; size: few; CDR3: ASRGGQKGYT
V: TRBV12-3/TRBV12-4; J: TRBJ2-7; size: few; CDR3: ASAPTRYEQY
V: TRBV10-3; J: TRBJ2-3; size: few; CDR3: AIASGADTQY
V: TRBV20-1; J: TRBJ2-7; size: few; CDR3: SALAGGFEQY
V: TRBV5-1; J: TRBJ2-1; size: few; CDR3: ASSGGQGAIEQF